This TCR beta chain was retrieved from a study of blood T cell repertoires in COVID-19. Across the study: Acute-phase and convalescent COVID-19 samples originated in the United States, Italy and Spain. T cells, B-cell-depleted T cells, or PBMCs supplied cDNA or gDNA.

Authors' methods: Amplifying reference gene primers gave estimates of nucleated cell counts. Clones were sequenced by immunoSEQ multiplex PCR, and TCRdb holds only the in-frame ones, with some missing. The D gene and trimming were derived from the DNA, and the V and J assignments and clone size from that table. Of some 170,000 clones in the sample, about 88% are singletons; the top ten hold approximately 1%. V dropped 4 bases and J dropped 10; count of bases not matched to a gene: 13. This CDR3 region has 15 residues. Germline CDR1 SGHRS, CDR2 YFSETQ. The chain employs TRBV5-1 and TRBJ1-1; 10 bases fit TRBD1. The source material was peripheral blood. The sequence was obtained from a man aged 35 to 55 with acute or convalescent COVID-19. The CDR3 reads CASSPQGQGRGGAFF. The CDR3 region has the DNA TGCGCCAGCAGCCCCCAGGGACAGGGGCGCGGGGGAGCTTTCTTT.